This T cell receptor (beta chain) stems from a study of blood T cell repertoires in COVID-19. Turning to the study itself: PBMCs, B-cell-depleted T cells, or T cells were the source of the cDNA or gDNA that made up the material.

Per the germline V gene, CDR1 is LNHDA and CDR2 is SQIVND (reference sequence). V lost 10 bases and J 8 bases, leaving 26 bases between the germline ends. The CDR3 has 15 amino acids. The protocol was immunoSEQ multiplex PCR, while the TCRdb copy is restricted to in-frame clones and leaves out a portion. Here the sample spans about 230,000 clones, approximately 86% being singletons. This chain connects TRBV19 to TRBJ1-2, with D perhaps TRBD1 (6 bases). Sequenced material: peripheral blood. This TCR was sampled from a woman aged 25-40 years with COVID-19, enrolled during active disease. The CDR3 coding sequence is TGTGCCACCGCATTATCCCGGGGGGCCCCTGGGGGCTACACCTTC. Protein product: CATALSRGAPGGYTF.